This T cell receptor beta chain derives from a study of blood T cell repertoires in COVID-19. On the study more broadly: Specimens from acute and convalescent COVID-19 originated in the United States, Italy and Spain. PBMCs, B-cell-depleted T cells, or T cells were the source of the cDNA or gDNA that made up the material.

Original processing notes: Amplification of reference gene primers provided the estimated nucleated cell counts. Repertoires were generated with immunoSEQ multiplex PCR, while TCRdb's copy carries only in-frame clones and drops some. V, J and clone size reflect that table, while D and trimming were determined from the DNA. The sample consists of about 340,000 clones, over 70% of them appearing once. Looked up from germline, CDR1 is MDHEN and CDR2 is SYDVKM. Trimming left V 2 bases short and J 2 bases short, with 9 bases between. This CDR3 region has 14 residues. This clone was observed once. J is TRBJ1-2 and V is TRBV28; tentatively, D is TRBD1 (5 bases). The sequenced sample was peripheral blood. The TCR originated in a man between 25 and 39 years old with active or convalescent COVID-19. The CDR3 sequence: CASSLGAGNYGYTF. CDR3 nucleotide sequence: TGTGCCAGCAGTTTAGGGGCGGGGAACTATGGCTACACCTTC.